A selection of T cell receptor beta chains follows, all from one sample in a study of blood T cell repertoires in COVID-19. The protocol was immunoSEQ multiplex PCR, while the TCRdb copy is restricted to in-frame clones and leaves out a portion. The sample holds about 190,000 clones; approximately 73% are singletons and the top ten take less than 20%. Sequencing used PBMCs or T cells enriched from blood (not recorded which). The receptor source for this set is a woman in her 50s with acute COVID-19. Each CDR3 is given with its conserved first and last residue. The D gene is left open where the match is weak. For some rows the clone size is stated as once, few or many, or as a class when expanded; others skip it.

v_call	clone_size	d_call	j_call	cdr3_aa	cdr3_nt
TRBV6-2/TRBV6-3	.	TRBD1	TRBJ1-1	CASSRQGPNTEAFF	TGTGCCAGCAGTCGACAGGGACCGAACACTGAAGCTTTCTTT
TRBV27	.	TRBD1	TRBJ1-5	CASSPGQAGFVAQHF	TGTGCCAGCAGTCCGGGACAGGCGGGATTCGTGGCCCAGCATTTT
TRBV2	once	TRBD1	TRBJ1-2	CASRAGTGGADYGYTF	TGTGCCAGCAGGGCCGGGACAGGGGGCGCGGACTATGGCTACACCTTC
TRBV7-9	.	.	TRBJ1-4	CASSGHESEYEKLFF	TGTGCCAGCAGCGGGCACGAGTCCGAATATGAAAAACTGTTTTTT
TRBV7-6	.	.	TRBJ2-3	CASSPYDLYGTTSTDTQYF	TGTGCCAGCAGTCCTTACGATCTTTACGGGACAACTAGCACAGATACGCAGTATTTT
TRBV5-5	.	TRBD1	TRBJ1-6	CASSLGTGYGSYNSPLHF	TGTGCCAGCAGCTTGGGGACAGGGTATGGGTCCTATAATTCACCCCTCCACTTT
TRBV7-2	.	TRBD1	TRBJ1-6	CASSLGGTGVSPLHF	TGTGCCAGCAGCCTAGGGGGGACAGGGGTCTCACCCCTCCACTTT
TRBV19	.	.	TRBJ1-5	CASHRQVNQPQHF	TGTGCCAGTCACAGACAGGTCAATCAGCCCCAGCATTTT
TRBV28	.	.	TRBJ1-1	CASTTPQPNTEAFF	TGTGCCAGCACCACGCCACAACCGAACACTGAAGCTTTCTTT
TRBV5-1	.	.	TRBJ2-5	CASSVADSQETQYF	TGCGCCAGCAGCGTGGCGGACAGTCAAGAGACCCAGTACTTC
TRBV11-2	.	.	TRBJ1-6	CASSPGTENSPLHF	TGTGCCAGCAGTCCCGGGACTGAGAATTCACCCCTCCACTTT
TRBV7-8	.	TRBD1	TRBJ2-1	CASSFGQGPRQNNEQFF	TGTGCCAGCAGCTTCGGACAGGGACCACGACAGAACAATGAGCAGTTCTTC
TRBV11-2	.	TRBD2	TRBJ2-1	CASSLDPPGLAQGEQFF	TGTGCCAGCAGCTTAGATCCTCCGGGACTAGCGCAAGGGGAGCAGTTCTTC
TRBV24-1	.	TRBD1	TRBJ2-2	CATSDPYGTGYGELFF	TGTGCCACCAGTGACCCCTACGGGACAGGGTACGGGGAGCTGTTTTTT
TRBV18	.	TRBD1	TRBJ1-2	CASSSQPTGGDGYTF	TGTGCCAGCTCATCCCAACCGACAGGGGGTGATGGCTACACCTTC
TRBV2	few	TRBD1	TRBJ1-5	CASSGTGYQPQHF	TGTGCCAGCAGTGGGACAGGCTATCAGCCCCAGCATTTT
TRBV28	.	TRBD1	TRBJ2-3	CASSPPGQGGADTQYF	TGTGCCAGCAGCCCCCCGGGACAGGGAGGGGCAGATACGCAGTATTTT
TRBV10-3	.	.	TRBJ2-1	CAIEGESGATVGEQFF	TGTGCCATCGAGGGGGAGAGCGGGGCGACCGTGGGTGAGCAGTTCTTC
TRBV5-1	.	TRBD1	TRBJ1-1	CASSPGQANTEAFF	TGCGCCAGCAGCCCGGGACAGGCGAACACTGAAGCTTTCTTT
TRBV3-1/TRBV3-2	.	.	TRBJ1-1	CASSQDQEWVNTEAFF	TGTGCCAGCAGCCAAGATCAGGAATGGGTGAACACTGAAGCTTTCTTT
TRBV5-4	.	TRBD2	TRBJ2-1	CASSGAGGYNEQFF	TGTGCCAGCAGCGGGGCGGGGGGTTACAATGAGCAGTTCTTC
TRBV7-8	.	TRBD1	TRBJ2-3	CASSFTGGALTDTQYF	TGTGCCAGCAGCTTTACAGGGGGCGCGTTAACAGATACGCAGTATTTT
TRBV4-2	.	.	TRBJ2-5	CASSQGDSGSWETQYF	TGTGCCAGCAGCCAAGGGGACTCGGGGAGTTGGGAGACCCAGTACTTC
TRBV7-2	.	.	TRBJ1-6	CASRQTGHHNSPLHF	TGTGCCAGCAGGCAGACGGGACACCATAATTCACCCCTCCACTTT
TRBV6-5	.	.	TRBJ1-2	CASSNPPSYGYTF	TGTGCCAGCAGTAACCCCCCGAGCTATGGCTACACCTTC
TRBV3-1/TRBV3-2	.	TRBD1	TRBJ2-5	CASSRGRRETQYF	TGTGCCAGCAGCAGGGGGCGTCGGGAGACCCAGTACTTC
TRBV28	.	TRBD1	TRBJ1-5	CASSFRGQGISNQPQHF	TGTGCCAGCAGTTTCCGGGGACAGGGGATCAGCAATCAGCCCCAGCATTTT
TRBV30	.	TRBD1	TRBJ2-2	CAWSVSGGTGELFF	TGTGCCTGGAGTGTATCAGGGGGAACCGGGGAGCTGTTTTTT
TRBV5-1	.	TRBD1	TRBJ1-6	CASSLGTGGNNSPLHF	TGCGCCAGCAGCCTCGGGACAGGGGGGAATAATTCACCCCTCCACTTT